A selection of T cell receptor beta chains follows, all from one sample in a study of T-cell memory formation after mild COVID-19. TCRdb re-derived calls from the 5' RACE reads in MiXCR, one entry per CDR3 protein. The profile shows under 350,000 distinct CDR3 sequences, about 16% of them singletons. Sequencing was done on a sample of PBMCs or a T cell subset sorted from them (not recorded which). The receptors shown here come from a man between 18 and 29 years old who had mild COVID-19 (a few samples of this study predate the infection). Cell type and time point are not known. CDR3s include the opening cysteine and the closing phenylalanine or tryptophan. A D gene is named only where the DNA matches it firmly. Only some rows state a clone size, as once, few, many or a class for expanded clones.

clone_size	v_call	j_call	d_call	cdr3_aa	cdr3_nt
few	TRBV4-1	TRBJ1-5	.	CASSQGRAQPQHF	TGCGCCAGCAGCCAAGGGAGGGCCCAGCCCCAGCATTTT
few	TRBV18	TRBJ2-7	.	CASSPVDGEQYF	TGTGCCAGCTCACCCGTGGATGGCGAGCAGTACTTC
.	TRBV18	TRBJ2-7	.	CASSLVRDGAYEQYF	TGTGCCAGCTCACTTGTCCGGGACGGTGCCTACGAGCAGTACTTC
few	TRBV5-1	TRBJ2-1	TRBD2	CASMAGGGGSPEQFF	TGCGCCAGTATGGCCGGGGGGGGCGGTTCCCCCGAGCAGTTCTTC
.	TRBV30	TRBJ2-1	TRBD2	CAWLTSGSYNEQFF	TGTGCCTGGTTAACTAGCGGGTCCTACAATGAGCAGTTCTTC
few	TRBV29-1	TRBJ2-2	.	CSGGEQNTGELFF	TGCAGCGGTGGGGAGCAGAACACCGGGGAGCTGTTTTTT
.	TRBV15	TRBJ2-2	.	CATSQWGWVTGELFF	TGTGCCACCAGCCAGTGGGGATGGGTCACCGGGGAGCTGTTTTTT
.	TRBV7-8	TRBJ2-3	.	CASSLGRGHTDTQYF	TGTGCCAGCAGCTTGGGGAGGGGACACACAGATACGCAGTATTTT
few	TRBV29-1	TRBJ2-5	TRBD2	CSVVLGGWETQYF	TGCAGCGTTGTGCTGGGAGGGTGGGAGACCCAGTACTTC
.	TRBV5-1	TRBJ1-2	.	CASSFPGQNYGYTF	TGCGCCAGCAGCTTCCCGGGACAAAACTATGGCTACACCTTC
.	TRBV5-1	TRBJ2-5	TRBD1	CASSFFGTGTQETQYF	TGCGCCAGCAGCTTTTTCGGGACAGGCACCCAAGAGACCCAGTACTTC